Each of the 14 T cell receptor beta chains below was sequenced from the same sample in a study of control samples from healthy donors and cancer patients. Here immunoSEQ multiplex PCR was the method, and the copy in TCRdb shows in-frame clones only, minus some. Among about 230,000 clones listed, around 80% were seen once. The sequencing input was PBMCs. Every receptor here comes from an older woman with lung cancer.

The chain is built from TRBV3-1 (or the pseudogene TRBV3-2) and TRBJ2-1; no clear D gene. Germline lookup yields CDR1 LGHDT and CDR2 YNNKEL (reference sequence). The CDR3 has 13 amino acids. V lost 4 bases and J 8 bases, leaving 12 bases between the germline ends. CDR3 in DNA: TGTGCCAGCAGCCGTCAGCTACCGGATGAGCAGTTCTTC. It specifies CASSRQLPDEQFF.

The chain has TRBV5-8 and TRBJ1-2; D not resolved. The ends were cut back, 2 bases at V and 2 bases at J, with 13 bases in the middle. This CDR3 spans 15 amino acids. Germline CDR1 reads SGHTS; CDR2 reads YDEGEE. In nucleotides, the CDR3 is TGTGCCAGCAGCTTCCGCCTGGCGGGAAACTATGGCTACACCTTC. Translation: CASSFRLAGNYGYTF.

The chain is built from TRBV15 and TRBJ2-7; D call uncertain. The CDR3 runs 15 residues. The V end lost 0 bases, the J end lost 0 bases, and 9 bases lay between the germline ends. CDR1 is LNHNV, CDR2 YYDKDF, per germline (reference sequence). This CDR3 reads CATSRDGQSSYEQYF. The CDR3 DNA follows: TGTGCCACCAGCAGAGATGGTCAGAGCTCCTACGAGCAGTACTTC.

With respect to this clone: Compared with germline, one end of the junction differs, possibly owing to a read error. The rearrangement joins TRBV3-1 (or the pseudogene TRBV3-2) to TRBJ1-3, with 7 bases matching TRBD1. The length of the CDR3 is 14 residues. Germline V lookup: CDR1 LGHDT, CDR2 YNNKEL (reference sequence). Written as DNA, the CDR3 is TGTGCCAGCGGCCAGGGACAGAATCCGTACACCATATATTTT. It encodes CASGQGQNPYTIYF.

This clone has just one count. This rearrangement joins TRBV5-1 to TRBJ1-4; possibly TRBD1 for D (5 bases). This CDR3 spans 15 amino acids. Germline CDR1 reads SGHRS; CDR2 reads YFSETQ. The germline V and J ends were trimmed by 4 bases and 4 bases, with 14 bases remaining between them. This chain's CDR3 is CASSRGRGNNEKLFF. In DNA form, the CDR3 reads TGCGCCAGCAGCCGCGGACGGGGGAATAATGAAAAACTGTTTTTT.

This rearrangement joins TRBV28 to TRBJ1-1, with D unclear. Germline V gene lookup returns CDR1 MDHEN and CDR2 SYDVKM. V dropped 3 bases and J dropped 1 base, with 15 bases sitting between them. The CDR3 has 16 amino acids. CDR3 sequence: CASSFRTLHPNTEAFF. In nucleotides, the CDR3 is TGTGCCAGCAGTTTTCGTACCCTTCACCCGAACACTGAAGCTTTCTTT.

This chain connects TRBV19 to TRBJ2-3; D is possibly TRBD2 (6 bases). CDR3 length equals 13 residues. Trimming took off 3 bases at V and 6 bases at J, with 10 bases between the two ends. Germline-derived CDR1 and CDR2 are LNHDA and SQIVND (reference sequence). DNA for the CDR3: TGTGCCAGTAGTATGCGCGGGGACGATACGCAGTATTTT. Amino acid sequence: CASSMRGDDTQYF.

The rearrangement uses TRBV25-1 and TRBJ1-2; the D gene is possibly TRBD1 (6 bases). Germline CDR1 is MGHDK and CDR2 is SYGVNS. The V and J ends lost 4 bases and 7 bases respectively, with 10 bases between them. The CDR3 is made up of 12 amino acids. This CDR3 is CASSAQGSGYTF. The CDR3 DNA reads as TGTGCCAGCAGTGCACAGGGTTCTGGCTACACCTTC.

J is TRBJ1-5 and V is TRBV2, with TRBD1 as a possible D gene (6 bases). This CDR3 has 14 residues. V shed 5 bases and J shed 4 bases, with 12 bases lying between them. The germline V gene has CDR1 SNHLY and CDR2 FYNNEI. The DNA of the CDR3 is TGTGCCAGCAGTAAGGACAGCCTTAATCAGCCCCAGCATTTT. Its protein is CASSKDSLNQPQHF. Full variable domain (rest looked up from reference TRBV2 and TRBJ1-5): EPEVTQTPSHQVTQMGQEVILRCVPISNHLYFYWYRQILGQKVEFLVSFYNNEISEKSEIFDDQFSVERPDGSNFTLKIRSTKLEDSAMYFCASSKDSLNQPQHFGDGTRLSIL.

This clone was seen only a few times. The chain uses TRBV4-1 and TRBJ1-4; 8 bases are a match to TRBD1. Per germline, CDR1 MGHRA and CDR2 YSYEKL. V lost 0 bases and J lost 4; bases outside the gene matches: 10. The CDR3 totals 18 residues. The CDR3 protein is CASSQDPGGLGLNEKLFF. CDR3 DNA sequence: TGCGCCAGCAGCCAAGATCCAGGGGGCTTGGGCCTTAATGAAAAACTGTTTTTT.

The chain recombines TRBV11-3 with TRBJ2-7, with 10 positions matching TRBD1. CDR3 size: 15 residues. The J segment lost 6 bases and the V segment lost 0 bases, leaving 5 bases of the junction unmatched. Germline assignment: CDR1 SGHNT and CDR2 YENEEA. This CDR3 is CASSLEGTGVGEQYF. The CDR3 DNA sequence: TGTGCCAGCAGCTTAGAAGGGACAGGGGTCGGCGAGCAGTACTTC.

CDR3 sequence: CASSPRTGVNTEAFF. Here the CDR3 DNA reads TGTGCCAGCAGCCCCAGGACAGGAGTGAACACTGAAGCTTTCTTT. The chain employs TRBV5-4 and TRBJ1-1, with TRBD1 identical over 7 bases. The CDR3 length is 15 residues. Germline lookup yields CDR1 SGHNT and CDR2 YYREEE (reference sequence). The V segment lost 4 bases and the J segment 0 bases; nucleotides outside the gene matches: 6.

Details on this clone: A much larger clone lies one base from this, so it may be a read error. The genes are TRBV10-3 and TRBJ2-1, with D tentatively TRBD1 (9 bases). The CDR3 contains 17 residues. Germline CDR1 and CDR2: ENHRY and SYGVKD. Written as DNA, the CDR3 is TGTCCCATCAGTGCGGGGGGCGGGGGGACAGGGTCGAATGAGCAGTTCTTC. This gives the protein CPISAGGGGTGSNEQFF.

V and J are TRBV6-5 and TRBJ2-2; no definite D call. Deletions cut 3 bases from V and 4 bases from J, with 15 bases between. This CDR3 contains 16 residues. CDR1 and CDR2 (germline): MNHEY, SVGAGI. For the CDR3, the DNA is TGTGCCAGCAGTTATCCTCCCGGTTCGAGCACCGGGGAGCTGTTTTTT. Encoded protein: CASSYPPGSSTGELFF.